These T cell receptor beta chains were read from a single sample in a study of T cell changes during pregnancy in multiple sclerosis. Produced via immunoSEQ multiplex PCR; TCRdb's table is partial and in-frame only. The profile shows 40,000 or so clones, roughly nine tenths of them singletons. The sample in question was CD4+ T cells from peripheral blood mononuclear cells, obtained in the first trimester of pregnancy. Every receptor here comes from a female donor with multiple sclerosis, enrolled in a pregnancy study. Each CDR3 is given without its conserved first and last residue. Only some rows state a clone size, as once, few, many or a class for expanded clones.

V gene: TRBV27
clone size: .
CDR3 protein: ASSSPGGVTSGSHYEQY

V gene: TRBV19
clone size: .
CDR3 protein: ASSKRPEGTDTQY

V gene: TRBV11-2
clone size: .
CDR3 protein: ASSLVGTNTEAF

V gene: TRBV27
clone size: once
CDR3 protein: ASSGLAGYNEQF

V gene: TRBV9
clone size: .
CDR3 protein: ASSVTGGMAETQY

V gene: TRBV7-9
clone size: .
CDR3 protein: ASSLDRTTNEKLF

V gene: TRBV7-3
clone size: .
CDR3 protein: ASSHLVDSYNEQF

V gene: TRBV5-1
clone size: once
CDR3 protein: ASSRTGSQETQY

V gene: TRBV2
clone size: .
CDR3 protein: ASRTFTGTY

V gene: TRBV7-9
clone size: .
CDR3 protein: ASSQPTGQGPGELF

V gene: TRBV18
clone size: .
CDR3 protein: ASSLTRPTGTFSPDTQY

V gene: TRBV5-1
clone size: .
CDR3 protein: ASSLENRGYEQY

V gene: TRBV10-3
clone size: .
CDR3 protein: AISDVLAGGYEQY

V gene: TRBV5-4
clone size: .
CDR3 protein: ASSLVGGGDETQY

V gene: TRBV14
clone size: .
CDR3 protein: ASSQPGTETQY

V gene: TRBV9
clone size: .
CDR3 protein: ASSGPGDLRIQNTIY

V gene: TRBV19
clone size: .
CDR3 protein: ASSETGGKNYGYT

V gene: TRBV5-1
clone size: .
CDR3 protein: ASSFIAGSYTGELF

V gene: TRBV7-6
clone size: .
CDR3 protein: ASRGLVSVNEQF

V gene: TRBV2
clone size: .
CDR3 protein: ASSDGGGSTDTQY

V gene: TRBV27
clone size: .
CDR3 protein: ASKGQGSTEAF

V gene: TRBV19
clone size: .
CDR3 protein: ASSFSLGSGANVLT

V gene: TRBV7-2
clone size: once
CDR3 protein: ASSLVTSPSPTEAF

V gene: TRBV10-3
clone size: .
CDR3 protein: AITPGLAGVDTQY

V gene: TRBV7-9
clone size: .
CDR3 protein: ASTETGGTEAF

V gene: TRBV5-1
clone size: .
CDR3 protein: ASSLDPGAVETQY

V gene: TRBV5-1
clone size: .
CDR3 protein: ASSLTGGSFGYT

V gene: TRBV2
clone size: .
CDR3 protein: ASRGTGGGEQY

V gene: TRBV19
clone size: .
CDR3 protein: ASSMGTVRDPGANVLT

V gene: TRBV5-1
clone size: .
CDR3 protein: ASSGTSGSNTGELF

V gene: TRBV20-1
clone size: .
CDR3 protein: SFAPGNEQF

V gene: TRBV5-4
clone size: .
CDR3 protein: ASSPPPGSNTEAF

V gene: TRBV11-3
clone size: .
CDR3 protein: ASSLGLSRTDTQY

V gene: TRBV19
clone size: .
CDR3 protein: ASSIASGRYEQY

V gene: TRBV4-3
clone size: .
CDR3 protein: ASSQDFGDSRPYNEQF

V gene: TRBV12-5
clone size: .
CDR3 protein: ASGLVVGRDYQETQY

V gene: TRBV4-2
clone size: .
CDR3 protein: ASSQDQGLAERTGELF

V gene: TRBV6-6
clone size: .
CDR3 protein: ASSFLAGDGANVLT

V gene: TRBV5-1
clone size: .
CDR3 protein: ASSGGTGPSGYT

V gene: TRBV5-1
clone size: .
CDR3 protein: ASSLEQPGGTDTQY

V gene: TRBV5-6
clone size: .
CDR3 protein: ASSLAGAPGGINEKLF

V gene: TRBV7-2
clone size: .
CDR3 protein: ASSADSSYNEQF

V gene: TRBV4-2
clone size: once
CDR3 protein: ASSQDRDYSTGELF

V gene: TRBV20-1
clone size: .
CDR3 protein: SASRPPGL

V gene: TRBV9
clone size: .
CDR3 protein: ASSVDPGWNSPLH

V gene: TRBV6-1
clone size: .
CDR3 protein: ASSDLLQRVTYEQY

V gene: TRBV9
clone size: .
CDR3 protein: ASSPGTSANNEQF

V gene: TRBV5-1
clone size: once
CDR3 protein: ASSLGPTGVNYGYT

V gene: TRBV12-5
clone size: .
CDR3 protein: ASGVPGTPYKVKPQH

V gene: TRBV7-2
clone size: .
CDR3 protein: ASSDRTGHTGTEAF

V gene: TRBV7-9
clone size: .
CDR3 protein: ASSKGSGGVINEQF

V gene: TRBV19
clone size: .
CDR3 protein: ATSGPRGGELF

V gene: TRBV27
clone size: once
CDR3 protein: ARHESVTGTYEQY

V gene: TRBV5-6
clone size: .
CDR3 protein: ASSQGTGRSYGYT

V gene: TRBV19
clone size: .
CDR3 protein: ASETGGLRQPQH